This T cell receptor beta chain emerged from a study of Graves' ophthalmopathy and Graves' hyperthyroidism. Amplification from RNA transcripts yielded the TCR beta CDR3 regions. HTBI primers served in a first-round RT-PCR, which a second-round multiplex PCR followed. TCRdb processed the multiplex PCR reads anew with MiXCR; each CDR3 protein has one entry. The sample yields 600,000 to 700,000 distinct CDR3 sequences, about 38% seen once. J was trimmed by 0 bases and V by 9 bases; bases with no gene match: 10. The CDR3 has 15 residues. Germline V gives CDR1 LNHDA, CDR2 SQIVND (reference sequence). Regarding this clonotype: It may be a read error: a sequence one base away is much more abundant.

This rearrangement joins TRBV19 to TRBJ1-1; TRBD1 matches 7 bases. This clonotype was obtained from an adult man with Graves' ophthalmopathy. The sequencing sample was made of peripheral blood. The CDR3 DNA reads TGTGCCAGCAGTCCTCCGACAGGGATGAACACTGAAGCTTTCTTT. Its translation: CASSPPTGMNTEAFF.